This is a list of T cell receptor beta chains from one sample in a study of response to subunit inactivated influenza vaccine. Via MiXCR, TCRdb re-called the RT-PCR reads, giving one row per CDR3 protein. The table has about 650,000 distinct CDR3 sequences, approximately 14% seen once. Sequencing used PBMCs from blood, obtained 11 to 12 days after vaccination. The receptors derive from a man aged 45-60 years who received an inactivated influenza vaccine. CDR3s include the opening cysteine and the closing phenylalanine or tryptophan. A D gene is named only where the DNA matches it firmly. Clone size is given for some rows only: seen once, a few or many times, or a class if the clone is expanded.

v_call: TRBV3-1; d_call: TRBD1; clone_size: many; j_call: TRBJ2-2; cdr3_nt: TGTGCCAGCACCGGCGGGACAGGGGGTTCCGGGGAGCTGTTTTTT; cdr3_aa: CASTGGTGGSGELFF
v_call: TRBV5-1; d_call: .; clone_size: .; j_call: TRBJ1-2; cdr3_nt: TGCGCCAGCAGCTGGAGTGACAGAACTCCCTATGGCTACACCTTC; cdr3_aa: CASSWSDRTPYGYTF
v_call: TRBV5-1; d_call: .; clone_size: few; j_call: TRBJ1-6; cdr3_nt: TGCGCCAGCAGCCAGGGACTGAGCAATTCACCCCTCCACTTT; cdr3_aa: CASSQGLSNSPLHF
v_call: TRBV6-2/TRBV6-3; d_call: .; clone_size: .; j_call: TRBJ2-7; cdr3_nt: TGTGCCAGCAGTTACTCTCTGACGGGGGCCTCCTACGAGCAGTACTTC; cdr3_aa: CASSYSLTGASYEQYF
v_call: TRBV29-1; d_call: TRBD2; clone_size: .; j_call: TRBJ2-5; cdr3_nt: TGCAGCGTGGTCCGGACTAGCGGTAGCCAAGAGACCCAGTACTTC; cdr3_aa: CSVVRTSGSQETQYF
v_call: TRBV12-3/TRBV12-4; d_call: .; clone_size: few; j_call: TRBJ2-7; cdr3_nt: TGTGCCAGCAGTGCGAAATCATCCTACGAGCAGTACTTC; cdr3_aa: CASSAKSSYEQYF
v_call: TRBV20-1; d_call: .; clone_size: few; j_call: TRBJ2-7; cdr3_nt: TGCAGTGCGGTACAAGGGAGGAAAGCCTACGAGCAGTACTTC; cdr3_aa: CSAVQGRKAYEQYF
v_call: TRBV3-1; d_call: TRBD1; clone_size: .; j_call: TRBJ2-5; cdr3_nt: TGTGCCAGCGTTGGGCCAGGGGGACGGACCCAGTACTTC; cdr3_aa: CASVGPGGRTQYF
v_call: TRBV12-3/TRBV12-4; d_call: .; clone_size: many; j_call: TRBJ1-2; cdr3_nt: TGTGCCAGCAGTTTAGCCCACACTCGGAGCTATGGCTACACCTTC; cdr3_aa: CASSLAHTRSYGYTF
v_call: TRBV10-3; d_call: .; clone_size: few; j_call: TRBJ2-1; cdr3_nt: TGTGCCATCAGTGAGTCAATTGCAGGAGACAATGAGCAGTTCTTC; cdr3_aa: CAISESIAGDNEQFF
v_call: TRBV6-2/TRBV6-3; d_call: .; clone_size: .; j_call: TRBJ2-1; cdr3_nt: TGTGCCAGCAGTTGGACGCATGAGCAGTTCTTC; cdr3_aa: CASSWTHEQFF
v_call: TRBV24-1; d_call: TRBD2; clone_size: .; j_call: TRBJ2-1; cdr3_nt: TGTGCCACCAGTGACCCTAGCGGGGGGGCGAGCAATGAGCAGTTCTTC; cdr3_aa: CATSDPSGGASNEQFF
v_call: TRBV11-1; d_call: .; clone_size: few; j_call: TRBJ2-5; cdr3_nt: TGTGCCAGCAGCCCTCCAAGATGGGCTAGTCGGTACCAAGAGACCCAGTACTTC; cdr3_aa: CASSPPRWASRYQETQYF
v_call: TRBV7-2; d_call: .; clone_size: .; j_call: TRBJ2-3; cdr3_nt: TGTGCCAGCAGACCTAAACCCACAGATACGCAGTATTTT; cdr3_aa: CASRPKPTDTQYF
v_call: TRBV12-3/TRBV12-4; d_call: .; clone_size: many; j_call: TRBJ2-4; cdr3_nt: TGTGCCAGCAGTTTTCCCCCGGGAGAAAACATTCAGTACTTC; cdr3_aa: CASSFPPGENIQYF
v_call: TRBV7-7; d_call: .; clone_size: few; j_call: TRBJ2-7; cdr3_nt: TGTGCCAACGACTCCTCCGGAAGCTACGAGCAGTACTTC; cdr3_aa: CANDSSGSYEQYF
v_call: TRBV2; d_call: TRBD2; clone_size: .; j_call: TRBJ2-1; cdr3_nt: TGTACCAGCAGTTTAAGGCTAGCGGGAGGGCGATACTCCTACAATGAGCAGTTCTTC; cdr3_aa: CTSSLRLAGGRYSYNEQFF
v_call: TRBV28; d_call: TRBD2; clone_size: .; j_call: TRBJ2-1; cdr3_nt: TGTGCCAGCAGTTCCGCTAGCGGGGGACCATACTCCTACAATGAGCAGTTCTTC; cdr3_aa: CASSSASGGPYSYNEQFF
v_call: TRBV20-1; d_call: TRBD2; clone_size: many; j_call: TRBJ2-3; cdr3_nt: TGCAGTGCTTTTTCCGGGGGGGGCCCCAACACAGATACGCAGTATTTT; cdr3_aa: CSAFSGGGPNTDTQYF
v_call: TRBV7-2; d_call: .; clone_size: .; j_call: TRBJ1-1; cdr3_nt: TGTGCCAGCAGTCGCCGCACTGAAGCTTTCTTT; cdr3_aa: CASSRRTEAFF
v_call: TRBV11-1; d_call: TRBD1; clone_size: few; j_call: TRBJ2-1; cdr3_nt: TGTGCCAGCAGCTCGGACAGGGGGCGGTTCGGCTCCTACAATGAGCAGTTCTTC; cdr3_aa: CASSSDRGRFGSYNEQFF
v_call: TRBV4-3; d_call: TRBD1; clone_size: few; j_call: TRBJ2-3; cdr3_nt: TGCGCCAGCAGCCAGGCGACAGGGGGGCCAGTAGATACGCAGTATTTT; cdr3_aa: CASSQATGGPVDTQYF
v_call: TRBV5-1; d_call: TRBD2; clone_size: .; j_call: TRBJ2-1; cdr3_nt: TGCGCCAGCAGCTATTCGGGACTAGCTACATACAATGAGCAGTTCTTC; cdr3_aa: CASSYSGLATYNEQFF
v_call: TRBV5-1; d_call: TRBD1; clone_size: .; j_call: TRBJ2-1; cdr3_nt: TGCGCCAGCAGCCCCCCGACAGGGTCGGCCTACAATGAGCAGTTCTTC; cdr3_aa: CASSPPTGSAYNEQFF
v_call: TRBV29-1; d_call: .; clone_size: .; j_call: TRBJ2-2; cdr3_nt: TGCAGCGGTGTCGGGGGAGCGCCCACCGGGGAGCTGTTTTTT; cdr3_aa: CSGVGGAPTGELFF
v_call: TRBV11-2; d_call: .; clone_size: few; j_call: TRBJ2-7; cdr3_nt: TGTGCCAGCAGCCTCGAGGTGGGGGGAAGAGGGGCCTACGAGCAGTACTTC; cdr3_aa: CASSLEVGGRGAYEQYF